A selection of T cell receptor beta chains follows, all from one sample in a study of T cell changes during pregnancy in multiple sclerosis. Profiled with immunoSEQ multiplex PCR; TCRdb holds only in-frame clones, not every one. Among roughly 38,000 clones, 88% were seen once, and the ten largest hold more than 0.95%. The material was CD4+ T cells from peripheral blood mononuclear cells, obtained before pregnancy. These receptors all come from a female donor with multiple sclerosis, enrolled in a pregnancy study. CDR3s include the opening cysteine and the closing phenylalanine or tryptophan. Fields, in order: V gene, clone size, D gene, J gene, CDR3 DNA, CDR3 protein. The D gene is left open where the match is weak. The size field is filled for only some rows; it gives once, few, many or a size class.

TRBV6-6	.	TRBD1	TRBJ1-5	TGTGCCAGCAGTTACGACAGGGGTCGCGATCAGCCCCAGCATTTT	CASSYDRGRDQPQHF
TRBV28	once	TRBD1	TRBJ2-2	TGTGCCAGCAGCTCAGGGGGCACCGGGGAGCTGTTTTTT	CASSSGGTGELFF
TRBV28	once	TRBD1	TRBJ1-1	TGTGCCAGCAGCCCCAGACGACAGGGCGGGGACCGAGGTTTCTTT	CASSPRRQGGDRGFF
TRBV14	.	.	TRBJ2-3	TGTGCCAGCAGCGCGGGACGGTTCTCAGATACGCAGTATTTT	CASSAGRFSDTQYF
TRBV9	.	TRBD1	TRBJ2-2	TGTGCCAGCAGCGTAGTGGGGACAGGCGTCACCGGGGAGCTGTTTTTT	CASSVVGTGVTGELFF
TRBV5-1	.	.	TRBJ2-1	TGCGCCAGCAGCTTGGAGGCAGCGAGCTCCTACAATGAGCAGTTCTTC	CASSLEAASSYNEQFF
TRBV4-2	.	.	TRBJ1-5	TGTGCCAGCAGCCAAGATGCAGGGAAGGATCAGCCCCAGCATTTT	CASSQDAGKDQPQHF
TRBV30	.	.	TRBJ1-4	TGTGCCTGGAGTCCGGGGGAAAAACTGTTTTTT	CAWSPGEKLFF
TRBV19	.	.	TRBJ2-3	TGTGCCAGTAGTATAGGACTAGACACAGATACGCAGTATTTT	CASSIGLDTDTQYF
TRBV25-1	.	TRBD1	TRBJ1-1	TGTGCCAGCAGTGAACCGAGACAGGGCAACACTGAAGCTTTCTTT	CASSEPRQGNTEAFF
TRBV19	.	.	TRBJ1-2	TGTGCCGCCCTGTCTCCTACTCAATATGGCTACACCTTC	CAALSPTQYGYTF
TRBV5-4	once	.	TRBJ1-4	TGTGCCAGCAGCGAGGCAGGGAAGGATGAAAAACTGTTTTTT	CASSEAGKDEKLFF
TRBV7-6	once	.	TRBJ1-4	TGTGCCAGCAGCGCTGTGAGGGAGGGCGTGGGTGAAAAACTGTTTTTT	CASSAVREGVGEKLFF
TRBV6-5	.	.	TRBJ2-7	TGTGCCAGCAGTTACGGTCGCAGGGGCCACGAGCAGTACTTC	CASSYGRRGHEQYF
TRBV5-1	.	.	TRBJ2-3	TGCGCCAGCAGCTTGAGGCGGGATCTAGATACGCAGTATTTT	CASSLRRDLDTQYF
TRBV5-6	.	.	TRBJ2-5	TGTGCCAGCAGCTTGTATGGCCGTGAGACCCAGTACTTC	CASSLYGRETQYF
TRBV10-3	.	.	TRBJ1-1	TGTGCCATCAGTGAATGGACCGGGAAAATGAACACTGAAGCTTTCTTT	CAISEWTGKMNTEAFF
TRBV7-3	.	.	TRBJ2-3	TGTGCCAGCAGCTTATCAAGCGGCACAGATACGCAGTATTTT	CASSLSSGTDTQYF
TRBV7-9	.	.	TRBJ2-5	TGTGCCAGCAGCGAGCGACGGGAGACCCAGTACTTC	CASSERRETQYF
TRBV4-1	.	.	TRBJ2-3	TGCGCCAGCAGCCAAGATTACGGGACAGATACGCAGTATTTT	CASSQDYGTDTQYF
TRBV5-4	.	TRBD1	TRBJ1-3	TGTGCCAGCAGCTTCAACAGGGGATACACCATATATTTT	CASSFNRGYTIYF
TRBV9	.	TRBD1	TRBJ2-7	TGTGCCAGCACTCCCGGGACAGGGATCTACGAGCAGTACTTC	CASTPGTGIYEQYF
TRBV4-3	.	TRBD1	TRBJ1-5	TGCGCCAGCAGCCCCGGAGGGACAGGGGATAGCAATCAGCCCCAGCATTTT	CASSPGGTGDSNQPQHF
TRBV18	.	.	TRBJ1-4	TGTGCCAGCTCAGCGTCCAGGGGTTCCGGCAGTGAAAAACTGTTTTTT	CASSASRGSGSEKLFF
TRBV18	.	TRBD2	TRBJ2-7	TGTGCCAGCTCACTGGGGACTAGCGGGCCCTACGAGCAGTACTTC	CASSLGTSGPYEQYF
TRBV6-5	few	TRBD1	TRBJ1-5	TGTGCCAGCAGCAGGACAGGAGCGCAGCCCCAGCATTTT	CASSRTGAQPQHF
TRBV6-5	.	TRBD2	TRBJ2-1	TGTGCCAGCAGTTCCACGGGACTAGCGGCCAATGAGCAGTTCTTC	CASSSTGLAANEQFF
TRBV5-6	once	TRBD1	TRBJ2-3	TGTGCCAGCAGCTTGGGACAGGGGAGTACAGATACGCAGTATTTT	CASSLGQGSTDTQYF
TRBV5-1	.	.	TRBJ2-1	TGCGCCAGCAGTAAAGCTCCCCCCTACAATGAGCAGTTCTTC	CASSKAPPYNEQFF
TRBV19	.	TRBD2	TRBJ2-1	TGTGCCAGTAGTATCCGAGGGGTAGCGGGGTACAATGAGCAGTTCTTC	CASSIRGVAGYNEQFF
TRBV6-6	many	.	TRBJ1-2	TGTGCCAGCAGTTACAGAGGGGGAGATGGCTACACCTTC	CASSYRGGDGYTF
TRBV19	.	TRBD1	TRBJ1-5	TGTGCCAGTAGCGGGACAGGGTCATCTCAGCCCCAGCATTTT	CASSGTGSSQPQHF
TRBV2	once	.	TRBJ2-7	TGTGCCAGCATTCCAGGGGCCTCCTACGAGCAGTACTTC	CASIPGASYEQYF